This paragraph covers one T cell receptor beta chain sequence. Sequencing was performed with immunoSEQ multiplex PCR; in TCRdb, only in-frame clones are kept and a portion is missing. The sample consists of 200,000 to 250,000 clones, just under 90% of them appearing once. This entry is derived from a study of blood T cell repertoires in COVID-19. Turning to the study itself: Sites in the United States, Italy and Spain provided acute and convalescent COVID-19 samples. Sources were T cells, B-cell-depleted T cells, or PBMCs; the material itself was cDNA or gDNA.

V lost 3 bases, J lost 4 bases, and 4 bases stayed unmatched. This CDR3 is built from 14 residues. The germline CDR1 and CDR2 sequences are SGDLS and YYNGEE. The clonotype comes from a young man with COVID-19, enrolled during active disease. The V and J genes are TRBV9 and TRBJ2-3, with 8 bases that match TRBD1. Sequenced sample: peripheral blood. As DNA, the CDR3 is TGTGCCAGCAGCGCCGGACAGGGAGCAGATACGCAGTATTTT. Translation: CASSAGQGADTQYF. Together with reference TRBV9 and TRBJ2-3, the CDR3 gives the full variable domain: DSGVTQTPKHLITATGQRVTLRCSPRSGDLSVYWYQQSLDQGLQFLIQYYNGEERAKGNILERFSAQQFPDLHSELNLSSLELGDSALYFCASSAGQGADTQYFGPGTRLTVL.